These 31 T cell receptor beta chains were sequenced from one sample in a study of molecular identifiers for immune sequencing clone quantification. TCRdb redid the calling of the PCR reads with MiXCR, one entry per CDR3 protein. The repertoire holds about 500,000 distinct CDR3 sequences, over 20% seen once, with 0.65% to 0.95% in the top ten. Material for sequencing was naive CD8+ T cells from blood, with Jurkat cell RNA spiked in. Subset in this sample: FACS-sorted CD8+CD4-CCR7+CD45RA+ naive T cells. These receptors were obtained from a human donor in good health. Some libraries in this study had Jurkat cell RNA spiked in.

About this clonotype: This may be a read error: a much more frequent sequence differs by one nucleotide. The V call is TRBV28, the J call TRBJ1-1, with D hard to call. This CDR3 spans 13 amino acids. Germline values: CDR1 MDHEN, CDR2 SYDVKM. The CDR3 region has the DNA TGTGCCGGCAGAGTCAGCTCGAACACTGAAGCTTTCTTT. It codes for CAGRVSSNTEAFF.

This clonotype was counted many times. The chain links TRBV28 to TRBJ2-7; no clear D gene. This CDR3 is 14 amino acids long. Germline V CDR1 and CDR2: MDHEN, SYDVKM. Between the trimmed V and J ends, which lost 6 bases and 0 bases, there was a span of 12 bases. The CDR3 region has the DNA TGTGCCAGCAGCCCGGAGCGTTTCTCCTACGAGCAGTACTTC. This encodes CASSPERFSYEQYF.

This clonotype has ten or more counts. The chain uses TRBV2 and TRBJ2-3; 7 bases line up with TRBD1. The CDR3 runs to 15 residues. Trimming cost V 3 bases and J 2 bases; bases outside gene matches: 5. Germline V gene lookup returns CDR1 SNHLY and CDR2 FYNNEI. The CDR3 region is CASSDRGTFTDTQYF. DNA for the CDR3: TGTGCCAGCAGTGACAGGGGGACATTCACAGATACGCAGTATTTT.

With respect to this clonotype: The CDR3 ends on some other residue instead of the conserved phenylalanine or tryptophan, so this is likely a read error. This chain links TRBV6-2 or TRBV6-3 with TRBJ1-1; TRBD1 might be the D (5 bases). The CDR3 runs 13 residues. The germline V and J ends were trimmed by 11 bases and 6 bases, with 19 bases remaining between them. CDR1 and CDR2 from the germline V gene are MNHEY and SVGEGT. CDR3 residues: CAATGGRLSEAFL. For the CDR3, the DNA is TGTGCCGCCACTGGGGGGAGGCTATCTGAAGCTTTCCTT.

This clonotype was detected ten times or more. The chain has TRBV7-9 and TRBJ2-2; possibly TRBD1 for D (5 bases). This CDR3 comprises 16 residues. Trimming took off 1 base at V and 7 bases at J, with 16 bases between the two ends. Germline V CDR1 and CDR2: SEHNR, FQNEAQ (reference sequence). CDR3: CASSLVRQGRIGELFF. DNA of the CDR3: TGTGCCAGCAGCTTAGTCCGCCAGGGAAGGATCGGGGAGCTGTTTTTT.

Many counts were recorded for this clonotype. The chain couples TRBV7-7 to TRBJ2-2; no firm D call. Trimming removed 7 bases from V and 1 base from J, with 10 bases in between. CDR3 length equals 14 residues. CDR1 and CDR2 from the germline V gene are SSHAT and FNYEAQ (reference sequence). CDR3 region: CASTPGENTGELFF. The CDR3 DNA reads as TGTGCCAGCACCCCAGGAGAGAACACCGGGGAGCTGTTTTTT.

Only a few counts were recorded for this clonotype. J is TRBJ2-1 and V is TRBV27; D remains unclear. From germline, CDR1 is MNHEY and CDR2 SMNVEV (reference sequence). Trimming removed 6 bases from V and 5 bases from J, with 11 bases in between. The CDR3 is made up of 13 amino acids. CDR3 amino acids: CASRTGWHNEQFF. The CDR3 coding sequence is TGTGCCAGCAGGACCGGGTGGCACAATGAGCAGTTCTTC.

Details on this clonotype: Its ends do not fully match the called genes, so a read error is possible. The rearrangement links TRBV5-3 to TRBJ2-7; a weak D match, TRBD1 (6 bases). TRBV5-3 is designated an ORF whose function remains uncertain. The CDR3 length is 15 residues. The CDR3 DNA follows: TGTGCCAGCAGCTTGTATAGTACAGGGACCTACGAGCAGTACTTC. This gives the protein CASSLYSTGTYEQYF.

The sample holds a few counts of this clonotype. This chain uses TRBV20-1 with TRBJ2-7; D not resolved. CDR3 length: 12 amino acids. V was trimmed by 0 bases and J by 6 bases, leaving 9 bases between them. The V gene's germline CDR1 is DFQATT and CDR2 SNEGSKA (reference sequence). CDR3 coding DNA: TGCAGTGCTAGAGATCTCCATCCCGAGCAGTACTTC. This translates into CSARDLHPEQYF.

This clonotype was counted many times. J is TRBJ2-7 and V is TRBV19; the D gene could be TRBD1 or TRBD2 (5 bases each). The germline gives CDR1 LNHDA, CDR2 SQIVND (reference sequence). The CDR3 totals 16 residues. The V gene lost 5 bases and the J gene lost 1 base, with 18 bases spanning the gap. CDR3 sequence: CASSGGMGRNSYEQYF. DNA for the CDR3: TGTGCCAGTAGTGGAGGCATGGGACGGAATTCCTACGAGCAGTACTTC.

In its sample, this clonotype was seen many times. This chain joins TRBV4-1 and TRBJ2-5; 8 positions agree with TRBD1. V dropped 1 base and J dropped 3; count of bases not matched to a gene: 4. The CDR3 contains 15 residues. CDR1 and CDR2 (germline): MGHRA, YSYEKL. Here the CDR3 reads CASSQGQGLEETQYF. The CDR3, as DNA: TGCGCCAGCAGCCAAGGACAGGGGCTAGAAGAGACCCAGTACTTC.

A word on this clonotype: A far larger clone differs by one base, so this is likely a read error. CDR3 DNA: TGTGCCAGCAGCCACCTAGCGGCCAGCACAGATACGCAGTATTTT. Encoded protein: CASSHLAASTDTQYF. The chain links TRBV14 to TRBJ2-3, with 7 bases fitting TRBD2. V was clipped by 3 bases and J by 0 bases; unmatched bases: 3. The CDR3 consists of 15 residues. The V gene's germline CDR1 is SGHDN and CDR2 FVKESK.

Comment on this clonotype: A much bigger clone sits one base away, suggesting this may be a read error. V usage is TRBV4-1 and J usage is TRBJ2-5; 7 bases align to TRBD2. The ends lost 1 base at V and 2 bases at J; junction bases unmatched: 7. The germline CDR1 and CDR2 sequences are MGHRA and YSYEKL. There are 16 residues in the CDR3. The CDR3 sequence is CASSQVTDSGQETQYF. Written as DNA, the CDR3 is TGCGCCAGCAGCCAAGTCACCGATAGCGGGCAAGAGACCCAGTACTTC.

The V and J genes are TRBV13 and TRBJ1-6; maybe TRBD1 (6 bases). Trimming took off 5 bases at V and 5 bases at J, with 13 bases between the two ends. Looked up from germline, CDR1 is PRHDT and CDR2 is FYEKMQ (reference sequence). The CDR3 is 15 residues long. CDR3 coding DNA: TGTGCCAGCAGCCCGACGGGACATAATAATTCACCCCTCCACTTT. Residues: CASSPTGHNNSPLHF.

With regard to this clonotype: One end of the junction varies from germline; a read error may be responsible. This sequence joins TRBV11-2 and TRBJ2-7; D is possibly TRBD1 (7 bases). CDR1 is SGHAT, CDR2 FQNNGV, per germline. The CDR3 totals 15 residues. The CDR3 loop is CASSAGQSLSYEQCF. The CDR3 region has the DNA TGTGCCAGCAGCGCGGGACAGTCCCTCTCCTACGAGCAGTGCTTC. The full variable domain, completed using reference TRBV11-2 and TRBJ2-7, is EAGVAQSPRYKIIEKRQSVAFWCNPISGHATLYWYQQILGQGPKLLIQFQNNGVVDDSQLPKDRFSAERLKGVDSTLKIQPAKLEDSAVYLCASSAGQSLSYEQCFGPGTRLTVT.

Note on this clonotype: A much more abundant neighbour one base away suggests this may be a read error. The rearrangement joins TRBV12-3 or TRBV12-4 to TRBJ2-3, with D perhaps assigned TRBD1 or TRBD2 (5 bases each). The length of the CDR3 is 16 residues. CDR3 sequence reads: CASSLDGGSRTDTRYF. The CDR3, as DNA: TGTGCCAGCAGTTTAGATGGGGGTTCCCGCACAGATACGCGGTATTTT.

The chain combines TRBV15 with TRBJ1-4; D unclear. Germline assignment: CDR1 LNHNV and CDR2 YYDKDF (reference sequence). Trimming shortened V by 5 bases and J by 7 bases, and 17 bases separated the two germline ends. The CDR3 loop spans 15 amino acids. CDR3 nucleotides: TGTGCCACCAGCGTAACGGGAGTACGGAGTGAAAAACTGTTTTTT. It is translated as CATSVTGVRSEKLFF.

Comment on this clonotype: A much larger clonotype is one base distant, so this may be a read error. The chain couples TRBV20-1 to TRBJ2-2, with TRBD1 identical over 7 bases. The germline V gene has CDR1 DFQATT and CDR2 SNEGSKA (reference sequence). J gave up 4 bases and V 7 bases, and 6 bases lay outside the gene matches. The CDR3 is 13 residues long. The CDR3 spells CSVNRGSTGELFF. As DNA, the CDR3 is TGCAGTGTCAACAGGGGAAGCACCGGGGAGCTGTTTTTT.

The chain recombines TRBV13 with TRBJ2-7, with 10 bases lining up with TRBD2. After removal of 6 bases from V and 0 bases from J, the junction contained 11 bases not matched to a gene. CDR1 PRHDT and CDR2 FYEKMQ come from the germline V gene (reference sequence). The CDR3 has 17 residues. CDR3 sequence reads: CASRIGLAGDSSYEQYF. In DNA form, the CDR3 reads TGTGCCAGCAGAATCGGGCTAGCGGGGGATAGCTCCTACGAGCAGTACTTC.

To note about this clonotype: This may be a read error, as it is one base from a much larger clone. In DNA, the CDR3 is TGTGCCAGCAGCCATGATCTAGCGGGGTTACCCTCCTACGAGCAGTACTTC. It translates to CASSHDLAGLPSYEQYF. The chain carries TRBV14 and TRBJ2-7, with 9 nucleotides matching TRBD2. The CDR3 sequence is 17 residues long. Germline V gene lookup returns CDR1 SGHDN and CDR2 FVKESK. With V trimmed by 3 bases and J by 0 bases, 9 bases remained unmatched.

In its sample, this clonotype was seen many times. The chain employs TRBV15 and TRBJ2-3; possibly TRBD2 for D (6 bases). CDR3 size: 16 residues. Looked up from germline, CDR1 is LNHNV and CDR2 is YYDKDF (reference sequence). V was trimmed by 1 base and J by 0 bases, leaving 11 bases between them. The CDR3 reads CATSRALAKSTDTQYF. CDR3 DNA sequence: TGTGCCACCAGCAGAGCCCTAGCGAAGAGCACAGATACGCAGTATTTT.

This clonotype was recorded many times. V gene TRBV7-9 combines with J gene TRBJ1-5; a possible D gene is TRBD1 (5 bases). The V end was cut by 4 bases, the J end by 2 bases, with 15 bases between. Germline lookup yields CDR1 SEHNR and CDR2 FQNEAQ (reference sequence). The CDR3 length is 16 residues. CDR3 residues: CASSSTVQGGNQPQHF. CDR3 nucleotides: TGTGCCAGCAGCTCCACGGTGCAGGGCGGCAATCAGCCCCAGCATTTT.

In this sample, this clonotype turned up a few times. The chain combines TRBV2 with TRBJ1-1; D is uncertain. The V end lost 1 base, the J end lost 1 base, and 7 bases lay between the germline ends. The CDR3 runs 14 residues. CDR1 SNHLY and CDR2 FYNNEI come from the germline V gene. The CDR3 DNA follows: TGTGCCAGCAGTGAAGGGGCCGGGAACACTGAAGCTTTCTTT. Translating gives CASSEGAGNTEAFF.

Notes on this clonotype: One base away lies a much larger clone, so this may be a sequencing read error. The final CDR3 position lacks the conserved phenylalanine or tryptophan, pointing to a likely read error. V gene TRBV5-3 combines with J gene TRBJ2-7; TRBD1 might be the D (5 bases). TRBV5-3 is flagged as an ORF with uncertain function. This CDR3 is built from 14 residues. CDR3 residues: CASSLEDSRYEQYL. The CDR3 DNA is TGTGCCAGCAGCTTGGAAGACAGCAGATACGAGCAGTACCTC.

The genes are TRBV4-1 and TRBJ1-2; D is undetermined. The CDR3 covers 18 residues. With 0 bases removed from V and 0 bases from J, the gap between germline ends came to 17 bases. CDR1 is MGHRA and CDR2 is YSYEKL in the germline V gene. DNA for the CDR3: TGCGCCAGCAGCCAAGATTGGGGAAATCAGTTAGCTAACTATGGCTACACCTTC. Protein product: CASSQDWGNQLANYGYTF.

This clonotype was detected ten times or more. The chain carries TRBV20-1 and TRBJ1-1; D is undetermined. Germline assignment: CDR1 DFQATT and CDR2 SNEGSKA (reference sequence). This CDR3 is built from 13 residues. Deletions cut 4 bases from V and 7 bases from J, with 16 bases between. CDR3 protein: CSANNYEVHEAFF. The CDR3 DNA reads as TGCAGTGCTAACAACTACGAGGTGCATGAAGCTTTCTTT.

The table lists this clonotype with a few counts. The chain uses TRBV6-2 or TRBV6-3 and TRBJ1-1; D ambiguous. CDR3 size: 14 residues. Germline values: CDR1 MNHEY, CDR2 SVGEGT. With 3 bases removed from V and 1 base from J, the gap between germline ends came to 9 bases. The CDR3 region is CASSYLTQNTEAFF. The CDR3 region has the DNA TGTGCCAGCAGTTATTTAACACAGAACACTGAAGCTTTCTTT.

This clonotype showed up many times. The CDR3 DNA reads as TGCAGCGTGCAGCTGGATACGCAGTATTTT. Translation gives CSVQLDTQYF. This chain joins TRBV29-1 and TRBJ2-3; D uncertain. This CDR3 contains 10 residues. Trimming stripped 6 bases from V and 6 bases from J, with 7 bases between. The germline gives CDR1 SQVTM, CDR2 ANQGSEA.

This clonotype occurred many times. This rearrangement joins TRBV6-2 or TRBV6-3 to TRBJ2-3; the D gene is possibly TRBD2 (5 bases). The CDR3 is 16 residues long. V lost 6 bases and J lost 4, with 20 bases in between. CDR1 is MNHEY and CDR2 is SVGEGT in the germline V gene. This CDR3 is CASSLLVEAPADTQYF. The CDR3 DNA is TGTGCCAGCAGCCTACTTGTGGAGGCCCCTGCAGATACGCAGTATTTT.

This clonotype was counted a few times. The chain carries TRBV4-1 and TRBJ2-5, with D maybe TRBD1 (5 bases). V shed 3 bases and J shed 3 bases, with 8 bases lying between them. CDR3 length: 13 residues. Germline lookup yields CDR1 MGHRA and CDR2 YSYEKL. CDR3 in DNA: TGCGCCAGCAGCCATTCCAGGGAAGAGACCCAGTACTTC. Amino acid sequence: CASSHSREETQYF.

The table lists this clonotype with many counts. The genes are TRBV27 and TRBJ2-2; a weak D match, TRBD2 (7 bases). The CDR3 has 17 amino acids. The germline gives CDR1 MNHEY, CDR2 SMNVEV (reference sequence). V was pared by 5 bases and J by 5 bases, with 21 bases between. The DNA of the CDR3 is TGTGCCAGCAGTGGCGGGGGCGGTCAGGGAGGGACCGGGGAGCTGTTTTTT. Protein product: CASSGGGGQGGTGELFF.